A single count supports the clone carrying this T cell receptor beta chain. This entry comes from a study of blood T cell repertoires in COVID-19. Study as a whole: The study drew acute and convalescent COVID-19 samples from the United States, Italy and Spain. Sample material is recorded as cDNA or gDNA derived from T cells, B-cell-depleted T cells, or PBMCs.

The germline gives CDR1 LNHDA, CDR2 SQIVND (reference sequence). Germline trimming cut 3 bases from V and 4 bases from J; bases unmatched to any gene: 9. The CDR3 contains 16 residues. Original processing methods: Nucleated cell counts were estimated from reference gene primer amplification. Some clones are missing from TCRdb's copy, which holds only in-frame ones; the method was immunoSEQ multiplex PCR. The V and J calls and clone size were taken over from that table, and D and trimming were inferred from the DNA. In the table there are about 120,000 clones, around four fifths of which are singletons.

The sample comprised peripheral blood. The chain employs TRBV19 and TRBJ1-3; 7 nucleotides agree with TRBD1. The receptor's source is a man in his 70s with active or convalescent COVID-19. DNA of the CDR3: TGTGCCAGTAGTATGGGACAGATCAGGAGAGGAAACACCATATATTTT. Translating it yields CASSMGQIRRGNTIYF. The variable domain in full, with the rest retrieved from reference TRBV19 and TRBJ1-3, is DGGITQSPKYLFRKEGQNVTLSCEQNLNHDAMYWYRQDPGQGLRLIYYSQIVNDFQKGDIAEGYSVSREKKESFPLTVTSAQKNPTAFYLCASSMGQIRRGNTIYFGEGSWLTVV.